Sequencing of this T cell receptor (beta chain) was carried out in a study of T cell repertoires in cytomegalovirus infection. Study information: In public TCR beta signatures, there were indications of both CMV infection and matching HLA type.

V trimming: 2 bases; J trimming: 6 bases; junction bases outside the gene matches: 8. The CDR3 spans 15 residues. Germline CDR1 MDHEN, CDR2 SYDVKM. From the reads, TCRdb called clonotypes with MiXCR, one entry per CDR3 protein. The sample shows 150,000 to 180,000 distinct CDR3 sequences, 23% of them seen only once. The rearrangement joins TRBV28 to TRBJ2-3, with 7 bases fitting TRBD1. The source of this sequence is a human donor in good health (CMV status not recorded). Some clones in this sample may be carry-over from other donors' samples. Source material: PBMCs. CDR3 nucleotides: TGTGCCAGCAGTTTAGAGGGTAGGGGGCCGGATACGCAGTATTTT. It is translated as CASSLEGRGPDTQYF.